This TCR beta chain is drawn from a study of OX40 agonist ivuxolimab in advanced cancers. Sequencing used immunoSEQ multiplex PCR; TCRdb keeps in-frame clones, though not all of them. Of roughly 100,000 clones in the sample, about four fifths are singletons; the top ten hold roughly 1.6%. The CDR3 consists of 13 residues. The V and J ends lost 4 bases and 0 bases respectively, with 9 bases between them. CDR1 is GTSNPN and CDR2 is SVGIG in the germline V gene (reference sequence). This sequence originates from an adult with an advanced solid tumor such as melanoma, head and neck, liver or kidney cancer. The chain uses TRBV30 and TRBJ1-1; no clear D. Sample: CD4+ or CD8+ T cells sorted from blood, taken in a trial of the OX40 agonist ivuxolimab. CDR3 nucleotide sequence: TGTGCCTGGAACAGTGGGATGAACACTGAAGCTTTCTTT. Its protein product is CAWNSGMNTEAFF.